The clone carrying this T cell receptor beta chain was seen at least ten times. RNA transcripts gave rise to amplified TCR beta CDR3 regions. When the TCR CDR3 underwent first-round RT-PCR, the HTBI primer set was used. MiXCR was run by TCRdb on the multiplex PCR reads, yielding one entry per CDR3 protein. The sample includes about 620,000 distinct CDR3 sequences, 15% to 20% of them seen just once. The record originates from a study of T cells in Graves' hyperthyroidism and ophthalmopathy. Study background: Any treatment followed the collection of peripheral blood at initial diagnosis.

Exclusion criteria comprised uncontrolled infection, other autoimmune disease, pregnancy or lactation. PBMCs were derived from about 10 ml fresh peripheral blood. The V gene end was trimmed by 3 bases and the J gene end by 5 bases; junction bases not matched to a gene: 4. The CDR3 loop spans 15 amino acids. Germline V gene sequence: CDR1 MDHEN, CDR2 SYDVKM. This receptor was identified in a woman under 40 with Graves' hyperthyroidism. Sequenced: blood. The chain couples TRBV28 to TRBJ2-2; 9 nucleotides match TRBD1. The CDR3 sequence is CASSLGGQGTGELFF. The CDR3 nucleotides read TGTGCCAGCAGTTTGGGAGGACAGGGGACCGGGGAGCTGTTTTTT.